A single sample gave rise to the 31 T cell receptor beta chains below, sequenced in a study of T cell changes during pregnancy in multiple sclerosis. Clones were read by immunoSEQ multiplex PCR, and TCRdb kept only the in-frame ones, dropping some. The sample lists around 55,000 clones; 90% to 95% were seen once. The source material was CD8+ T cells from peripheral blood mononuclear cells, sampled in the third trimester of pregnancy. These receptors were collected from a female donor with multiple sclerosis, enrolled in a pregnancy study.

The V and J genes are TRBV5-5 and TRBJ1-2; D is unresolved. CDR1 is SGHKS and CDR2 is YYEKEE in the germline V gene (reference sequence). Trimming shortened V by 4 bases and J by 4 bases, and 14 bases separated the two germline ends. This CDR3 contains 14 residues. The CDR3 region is CASSLGEGGYGYTF. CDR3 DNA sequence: TGTGCCAGCAGCCTTGGCGAGGGCGGCTATGGCTACACCTTC.

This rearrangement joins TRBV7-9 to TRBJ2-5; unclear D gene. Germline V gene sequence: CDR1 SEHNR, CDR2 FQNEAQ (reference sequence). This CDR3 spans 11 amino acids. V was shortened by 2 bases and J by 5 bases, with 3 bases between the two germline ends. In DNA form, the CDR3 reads TGTGCCAGCAGCTTACTGGAGACCCAGTACTTC. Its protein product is CASSLLETQYF.

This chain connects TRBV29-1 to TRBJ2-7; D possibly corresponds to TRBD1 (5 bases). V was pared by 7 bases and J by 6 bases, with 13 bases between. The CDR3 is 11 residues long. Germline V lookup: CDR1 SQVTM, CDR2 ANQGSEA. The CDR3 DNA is TGCAGCGCAGGGTTAGGTGGCGAGCAGTACTTC. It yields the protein CSAGLGGEQYF.

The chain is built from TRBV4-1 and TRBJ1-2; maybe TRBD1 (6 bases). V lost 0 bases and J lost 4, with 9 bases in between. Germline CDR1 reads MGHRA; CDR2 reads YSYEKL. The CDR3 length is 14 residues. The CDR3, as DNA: TGCGCCAGCAGCCAAGATCCGGACAGCTATGGCTACACCTTC. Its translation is CASSQDPDSYGYTF.

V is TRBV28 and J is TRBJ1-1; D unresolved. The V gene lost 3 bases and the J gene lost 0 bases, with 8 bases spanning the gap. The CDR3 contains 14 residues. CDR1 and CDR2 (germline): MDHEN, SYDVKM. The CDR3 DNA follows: TGTGCCAGCAGTTTGACCGGAGTGAACACTGAAGCTTTCTTT. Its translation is CASSLTGVNTEAFF. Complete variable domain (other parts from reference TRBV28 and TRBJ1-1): DVKVTQSSRYLVKRTGEKVFLECVQDMDHENMFWYRQDPGLGLRLIYFSYDVKMKEKGDIPEGYSVSREKKERFSLILESASTNQTSMYLCASSLTGVNTEAFFGQGTRLTVV.

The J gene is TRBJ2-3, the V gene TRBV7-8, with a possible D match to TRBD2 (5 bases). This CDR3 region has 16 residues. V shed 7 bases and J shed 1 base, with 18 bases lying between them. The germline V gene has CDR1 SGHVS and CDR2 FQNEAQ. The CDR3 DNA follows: TGTGCCAGCACCTTCCCCCCTAGCAGAGGCACAGATACGCAGTATTTT. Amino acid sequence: CASTFPPSRGTDTQYF.

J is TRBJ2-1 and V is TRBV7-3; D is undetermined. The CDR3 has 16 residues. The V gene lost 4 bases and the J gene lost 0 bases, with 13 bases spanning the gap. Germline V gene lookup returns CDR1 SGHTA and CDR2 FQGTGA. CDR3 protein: CASSYMSWSSYNEQFF. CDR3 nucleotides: TGTGCCAGCAGCTACATGAGCTGGAGCTCCTACAATGAGCAGTTCTTC.

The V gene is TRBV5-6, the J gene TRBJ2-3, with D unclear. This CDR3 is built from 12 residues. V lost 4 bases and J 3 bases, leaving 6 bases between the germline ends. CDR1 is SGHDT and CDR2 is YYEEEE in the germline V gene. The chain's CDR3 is CASSPGTDTQYF. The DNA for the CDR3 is TGTGCCAGCAGCCCCGGGACAGATACGCAGTATTTT.

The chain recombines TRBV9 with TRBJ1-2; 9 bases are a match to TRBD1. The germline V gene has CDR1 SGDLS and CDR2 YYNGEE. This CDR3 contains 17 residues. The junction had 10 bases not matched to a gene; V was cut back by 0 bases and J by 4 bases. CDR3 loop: CASSVATRTGVGYGYTF. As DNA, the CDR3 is TGTGCCAGCAGCGTAGCTACCCGGACAGGGGTAGGCTATGGCTACACCTTC.

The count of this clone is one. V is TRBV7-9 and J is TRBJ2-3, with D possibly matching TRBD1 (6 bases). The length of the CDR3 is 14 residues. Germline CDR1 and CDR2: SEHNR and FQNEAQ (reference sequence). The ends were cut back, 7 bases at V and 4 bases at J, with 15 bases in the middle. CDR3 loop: CASTTTGSPDTQYF. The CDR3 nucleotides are TGTGCCAGCACCACTACAGGGTCCCCAGATACGCAGTATTTT.

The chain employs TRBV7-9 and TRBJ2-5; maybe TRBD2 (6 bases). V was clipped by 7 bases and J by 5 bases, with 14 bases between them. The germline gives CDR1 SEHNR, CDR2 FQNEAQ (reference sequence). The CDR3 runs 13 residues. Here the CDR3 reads CASTPWGVETQYF. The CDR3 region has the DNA TGTGCCAGCACCCCTTGGGGGGTGGAGACCCAGTACTTC.

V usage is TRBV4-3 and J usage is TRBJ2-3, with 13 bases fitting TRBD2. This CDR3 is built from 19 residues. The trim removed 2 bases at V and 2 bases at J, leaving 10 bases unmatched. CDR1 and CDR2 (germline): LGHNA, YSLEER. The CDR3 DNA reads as TGCGCCAGCAGCCAAACCCGACTAGCGGGAGGACCTCACACAGATACGCAGTATTTT. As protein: CASSQTRLAGGPHTDTQYF.

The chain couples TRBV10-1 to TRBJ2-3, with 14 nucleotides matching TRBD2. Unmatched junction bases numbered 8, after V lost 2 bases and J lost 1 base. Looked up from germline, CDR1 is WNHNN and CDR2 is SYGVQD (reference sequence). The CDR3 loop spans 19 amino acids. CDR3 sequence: CASSEGTSGSQWGTDTQYF. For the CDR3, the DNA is TGCGCCAGCAGTGAGGGGACTAGCGGGAGTCAGTGGGGCACAGATACGCAGTATTTT.

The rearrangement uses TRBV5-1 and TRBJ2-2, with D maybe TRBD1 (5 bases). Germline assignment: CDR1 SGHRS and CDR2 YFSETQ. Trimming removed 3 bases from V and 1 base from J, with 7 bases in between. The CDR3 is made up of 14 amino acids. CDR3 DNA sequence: TGCGCCAGCAGCTCGACAGTGAACACCGGGGAGCTGTTTTTT. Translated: CASSSTVNTGELFF.

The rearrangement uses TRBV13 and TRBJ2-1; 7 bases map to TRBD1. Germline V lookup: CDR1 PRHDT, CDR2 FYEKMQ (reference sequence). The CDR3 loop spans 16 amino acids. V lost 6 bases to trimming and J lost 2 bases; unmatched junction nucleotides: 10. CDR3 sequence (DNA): TGTGCCAGCAGACGGGGACGGGACAGCACCTACAATGAGCAGTTCTTC. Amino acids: CASRRGRDSTYNEQFF.

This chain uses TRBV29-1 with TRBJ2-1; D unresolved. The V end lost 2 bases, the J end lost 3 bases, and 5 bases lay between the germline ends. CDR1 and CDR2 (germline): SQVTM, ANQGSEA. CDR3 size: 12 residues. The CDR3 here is CSVEPLYNEQFF. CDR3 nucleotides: TGCAGCGTTGAACCTCTCTACAATGAGCAGTTCTTC.

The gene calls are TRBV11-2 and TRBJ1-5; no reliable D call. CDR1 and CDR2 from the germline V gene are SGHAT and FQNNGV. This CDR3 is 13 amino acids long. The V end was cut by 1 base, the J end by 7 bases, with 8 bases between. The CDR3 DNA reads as TGTGCCAGCAGCTTAGGGGAGGACCAGCCCCAGCATTTT. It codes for CASSLGEDQPQHF.

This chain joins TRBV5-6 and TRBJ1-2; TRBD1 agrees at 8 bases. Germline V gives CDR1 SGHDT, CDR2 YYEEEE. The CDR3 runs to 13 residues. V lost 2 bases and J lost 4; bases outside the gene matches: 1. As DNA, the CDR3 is TGTGCCAGCAGCTTTGGACAGGGCTATGGCTACACCTTC. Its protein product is CASSFGQGYGYTF.

The CDR3 DNA reads TGTGCCAGCAGCTCCGGACAGGGTAGAGAGACCCAGTACTTC. Its protein product is CASSSGQGRETQYF. The rearrangement uses TRBV7-6 and TRBJ2-5, with 8 bases aligning to TRBD1. From germline, CDR1 is SGHVS and CDR2 FNYEAQ. The CDR3 extends over 14 amino acids. Unmatched junction bases numbered 5, after V lost 4 bases and J lost 4 bases.

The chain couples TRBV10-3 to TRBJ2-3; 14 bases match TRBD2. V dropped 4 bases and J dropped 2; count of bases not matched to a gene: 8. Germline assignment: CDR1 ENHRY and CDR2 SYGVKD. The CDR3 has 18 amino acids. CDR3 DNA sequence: TGTGCCATCAGTGGCGCGGGACTAGCGGGGGAGGACACAGATACGCAGTATTTT. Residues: CAISGAGLAGEDTDTQYF.

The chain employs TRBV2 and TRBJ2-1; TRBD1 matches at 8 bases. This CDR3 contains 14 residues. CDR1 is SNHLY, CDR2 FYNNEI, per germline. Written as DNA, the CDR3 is TGTGCTAACCCCGGGCAGGGGGCTACCGATGAGCAGTTCTTC. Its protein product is CANPGQGATDEQFF.

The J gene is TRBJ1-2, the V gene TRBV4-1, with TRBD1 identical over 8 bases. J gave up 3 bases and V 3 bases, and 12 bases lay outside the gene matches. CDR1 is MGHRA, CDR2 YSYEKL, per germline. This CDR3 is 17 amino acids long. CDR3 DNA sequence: TGCGCCAGCAGCCACTACACACCCAGGGGGCCTCACTATGGCTACACCTTC. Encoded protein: CASSHYTPRGPHYGYTF.

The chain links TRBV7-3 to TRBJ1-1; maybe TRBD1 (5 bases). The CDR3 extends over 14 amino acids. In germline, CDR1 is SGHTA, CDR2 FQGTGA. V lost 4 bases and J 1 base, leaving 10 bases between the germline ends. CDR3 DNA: TGTGCCAGCAGCTCGACAGTACCGAACACTGAAGCTTTCTTT. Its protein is CASSSTVPNTEAFF.

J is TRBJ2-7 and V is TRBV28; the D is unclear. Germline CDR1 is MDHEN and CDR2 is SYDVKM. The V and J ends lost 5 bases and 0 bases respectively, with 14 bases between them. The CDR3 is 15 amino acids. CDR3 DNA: TGTGCCAGCAGTAGCAGGCCCACGAGCTCCTACGAGCAGTACTTC. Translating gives CASSSRPTSSYEQYF.

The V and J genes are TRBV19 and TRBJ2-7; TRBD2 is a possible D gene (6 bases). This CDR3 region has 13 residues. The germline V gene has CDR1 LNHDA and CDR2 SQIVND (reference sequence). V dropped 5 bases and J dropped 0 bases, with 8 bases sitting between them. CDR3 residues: CASSAGNSYEQYF. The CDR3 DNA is TGTGCCAGTAGTGCGGGAAACTCCTACGAGCAGTACTTC.

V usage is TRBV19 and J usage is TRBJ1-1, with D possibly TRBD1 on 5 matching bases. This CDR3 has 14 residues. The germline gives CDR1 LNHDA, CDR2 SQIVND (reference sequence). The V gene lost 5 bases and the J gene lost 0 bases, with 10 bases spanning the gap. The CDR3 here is CASSLPGMNTEAFF. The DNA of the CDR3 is TGTGCCAGTAGTCTTCCAGGGATGAACACTGAAGCTTTCTTT.

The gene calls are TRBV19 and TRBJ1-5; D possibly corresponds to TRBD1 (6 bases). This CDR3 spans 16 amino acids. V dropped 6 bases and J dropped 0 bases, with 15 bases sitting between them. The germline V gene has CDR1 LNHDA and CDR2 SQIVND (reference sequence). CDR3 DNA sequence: TGTGCCAGTAGCCACGGACAGTACCCTAGCAATCAGCCCCAGCATTTT. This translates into CASSHGQYPSNQPQHF.

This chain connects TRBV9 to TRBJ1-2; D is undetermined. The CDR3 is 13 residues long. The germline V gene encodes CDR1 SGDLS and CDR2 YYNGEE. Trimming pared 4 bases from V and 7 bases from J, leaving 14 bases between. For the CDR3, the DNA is TGTGCCAGCAGCCCCCGGCTGTGGAGTGGCTACACCTTC. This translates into CASSPRLWSGYTF.

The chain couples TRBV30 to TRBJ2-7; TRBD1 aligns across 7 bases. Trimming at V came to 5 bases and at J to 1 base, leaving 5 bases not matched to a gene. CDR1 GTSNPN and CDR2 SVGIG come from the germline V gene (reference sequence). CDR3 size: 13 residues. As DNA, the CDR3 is TGTGCCTGGGGGACAGATCCATCCTACGAGCAGTACTTC. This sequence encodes CAWGTDPSYEQYF. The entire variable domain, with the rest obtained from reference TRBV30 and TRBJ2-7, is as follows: SQTIHQWPATLVQPVGSPLSLECTVEGTSNPNLYWYRQAAGRGLQLLFYSVGIGQISSEVPQNLSASRPQDRQFILSSKKLLLSDSGFYLCAWGTDPSYEQYFGPGTRLTVT.

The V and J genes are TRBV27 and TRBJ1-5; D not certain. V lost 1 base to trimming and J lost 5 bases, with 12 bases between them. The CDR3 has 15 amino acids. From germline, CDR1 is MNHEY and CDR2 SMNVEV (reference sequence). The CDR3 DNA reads TGTGCCAGCAGTTTATACGTATCGGTGGATCAGCCCCAGCATTTT. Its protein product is CASSLYVSVDQPQHF.

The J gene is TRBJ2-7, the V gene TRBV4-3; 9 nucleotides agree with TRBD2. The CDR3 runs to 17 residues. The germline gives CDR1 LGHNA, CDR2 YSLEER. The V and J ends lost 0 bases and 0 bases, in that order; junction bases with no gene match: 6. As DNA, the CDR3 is TGCGCCAGCAGCCAAGACTGGCGGGAGGGCCTCTCCTACGAGCAGTACTTC. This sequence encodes CASSQDWREGLSYEQYF.